The source of this T cell receptor (beta chain) is a study of blood T cell repertoires in COVID-19. Study overall: COVID-19 samples collected from the United States, Italy and Spain covered acute and convalescent phases. PBMCs, B-cell-depleted T cells, or T cells provided the cDNA or gDNA that made up the material.

Seattle's cohort entered during active infection and was followed longitudinally. Clones were sequenced by immunoSEQ multiplex PCR, and TCRdb holds only the in-frame ones, with some missing. The table shows approximately 300,000 clones, with 90% occurring only once. The CDR3 covers 16 residues. The V gene's germline CDR1 is SGHAT and CDR2 FQDESV (reference sequence). The ends lost 2 bases at V and 1 base at J; junction bases unmatched: 2. This chain uses TRBV11-1 with TRBJ2-3; 11 positions match TRBD2. Sequenced: peripheral blood. The sequence derives from a woman aged 50 to 60 with COVID-19, enrolled during active disease. CDR3 protein: CASSLSGLAGTDTQYF. CDR3 bases: TGTGCCAGCAGCTTATCGGGACTAGCGGGCACAGATACGCAGTATTTT.